This T cell receptor beta chain comes out of a study of Ad26.COV2.S vaccination and SARS-CoV-2 variants. Study background: Intramuscular Ad26.COV2.S at 5x10^10 or 1x10^11 viral particles.

The table lists this clone with a count of one. What it binds is not known. The repertoire was sequenced with immunoSEQ multiplex PCR; TCRdb's copy has only in-frame clones and lacks some. The sample comprises about 260,000 clones, around 88% of which are singletons, and less than 3.5% rests with the top ten. Study results and caveats: Individuals receiving vaccine had higher spike-specific TCR breadth than placebo recipients did. Substantial breadth was reportedly displayed by spike-specific CD8+ and CD4+ T cell responses after vaccination. Quantification of TCR breadth and depth may have yielded underestimates of total T cell responses.

Between the trimmed V and J ends, which lost 1 base and 5 bases, there was a span of 11 bases. The V gene's germline CDR1 is LNHDA and CDR2 SQIVND (reference sequence). The CDR3 contains 14 residues. Indicated treatment: 15 to 20 received Ad26.COV2.S at low or high dose, single or two shots; about 5 received placebo; per-sample allocation not given. Sample collection was performed on day 63 after the first vaccine or placebo injection. The sequencing here drew on peripheral blood, taken in a trial of Ad26.COV2.S vaccine versus placebo. The TCR comes from a person between 18 and 65 years old who received the Ad26.COV2.S COVID-19 vaccine or a placebo. The chain carries TRBV19 and TRBJ1-1; the D is unclear. This CDR3 is CASSIAMRGTEAFF. The CDR3, as DNA: TGTGCCAGTAGTATAGCTATGAGAGGGACTGAAGCTTTCTTT.